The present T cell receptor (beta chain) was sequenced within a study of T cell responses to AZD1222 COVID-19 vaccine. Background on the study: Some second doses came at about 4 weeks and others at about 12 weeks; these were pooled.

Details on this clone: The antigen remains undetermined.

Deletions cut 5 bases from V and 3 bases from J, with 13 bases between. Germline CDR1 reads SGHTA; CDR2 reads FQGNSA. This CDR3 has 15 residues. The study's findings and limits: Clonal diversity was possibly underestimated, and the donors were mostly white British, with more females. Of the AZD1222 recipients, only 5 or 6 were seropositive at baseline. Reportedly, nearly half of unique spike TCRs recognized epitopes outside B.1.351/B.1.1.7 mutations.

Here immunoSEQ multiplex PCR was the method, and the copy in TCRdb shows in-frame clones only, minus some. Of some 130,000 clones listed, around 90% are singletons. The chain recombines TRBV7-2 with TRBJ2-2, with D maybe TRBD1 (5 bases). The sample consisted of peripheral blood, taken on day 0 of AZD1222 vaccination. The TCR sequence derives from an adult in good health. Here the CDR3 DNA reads TGTGCCAGCAGCGAAAGACAGACATACACCGGGGAGCTGTTTTTT. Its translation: CASSERQTYTGELFF.